The entry below describes one T cell receptor (beta chain). This clone's antigen is unknown. No base-level quality is on record; no much larger clone is a single base apart. To sequence the TCRbeta CDR3 region, genomic DNA was isolated from the sorted cells. The immunoSEQ Assay was used for sequencing of TCRbeta CDR3 regions. TCRdb obtained this table from immuneACCESS and retained in-frame rearrangements with V and J assigned. These tables miss some clones; where compared with another copy, unresolved V genes account for less than half of the shortfall, and the remainder is unexplained. Here the sample has about 30,000 clones; 86% occur a single time. The top ten constitute over 25% of the sample. Unmatched junction bases come to 2, with V trimmed by 8 bases and J by 3 bases. Based on the germline V gene, the CDR1 and CDR2 sequences are MNHNS and SASEGT. The CDR3 holds 12 amino acids from the cysteine to the phenylalanine. Only the CDR3 DNA is retained, 36 bases long and in frame from the first base.

The trial excluded patients who had a history of autoimmune disease or were on systemic immunosuppression. Peripheral blood for TCR sequencing was collected from all dose cohorts at baseline, on cycle 4 day 1, and on cycle 7 day 1. The samples were drawn from a first-in-human, open-label, multicenter phase I dose-escalation trial of ivuxolimab. Adults with locally advanced or metastatic melanoma, renal cell, hepatocellular, or head and neck squamous cell carcinoma were enrolled in the trial. CD4+ and CD8+ T cells were sorted separately from peripheral blood before TCR sequencing. The sample is drawn from a study of OX40 agonist ivuxolimab in advanced cancers. At the level of the whole study: The costimulatory receptor OX40 (CD134) was targeted by ivuxolimab, a fully human IgG2 agonistic monoclonal antibody. Intravenous ivuxolimab was administered to patients every 2 weeks at six dose levels: 0.01, 0.1, 0.3, 1.5, 3 and 10 mg/kg. Of the 50 or so patients in dose escalation, some 20 had hepatocellular carcinoma, about 15 had melanoma, 9 had renal cell carcinoma and 9 had head and neck cancer. In the dose-escalation cohort, roughly four fifths of patients were male, and the mean age was around 60 years, with a range of about 23 to 85. Patients were allowed to have had prior anti-PD-1, anti-PD-L1 or anti-CTLA-4 therapy, and approximately 41% of the dose-escalation patients had previously received checkpoint inhibitors. Partial responses occurred in three dose-escalation patients, of whom one had hepatocellular carcinoma and two had cutaneous melanoma. Peripheral TCRbeta sequencing aimed to test whether ivuxolimab altered TCR sequence diversity and caused clonal T-cell expansion. The paper describes the monotherapy dose-escalation part (N = 52 patients) of the phase I trial of ivuxolimab.

Study-level results and caveats: At doses from 0.1 to 3.0 mg/kg, clonal expansion was seen in both CD4+ and CD8+ blood T cells between baseline and week 6. Antigen specificity was not determined for the clonally expanded peripheral T cells. In partial responders in the 0.1-3.0 mg/kg groups, normalized peripheral clonal expansion was found to be among the lowest, especially among CD8+ T cells. Low levels of normalized T-cell clonal expansion were also seen in some nonresponding patients. After ivuxolimab, CD8+ T cells had more expanded clones than CD4+ T cells on average.

This sample comprised CD4+ or CD8+ T cells sorted from blood, obtained in a trial of the OX40 agonist ivuxolimab. The chain uses TRBV6-1 and TRBJ2-7; 9 nucleotides in the junction match TRBD1. The clonotype comes from an adult with an advanced solid tumor such as melanoma, head and neck, liver or kidney cancer. The DNA sequence is as follows: TGTGCCAGCGGGGGACAGGGCTACGAGCAGTACTTC. This is translated as CASGGQGYEQYF.